This TCR beta chain originates from a study of spatial heterogeneity in lung cancer. MiXCR, run by TCRdb on the 5' RACE reads, gives a single entry per CDR3 protein. This table has 35,000 to 45,000 distinct CDR3 sequences, around 6.9% appearing once. Noted time point: blood at routine non-recurrence follow-up after resection. This clonotype appeared many times. The source is a male donor with early-stage non-small cell lung cancer. The sequenced sample was PBMCs, obtained at follow-up.

CDR3 coding DNA: TGCAGTGCTAGAGATAGCAGGGGGCGGGAAAAACTGTTTTTT. This codes for CSARDSRGREKLFF. The chain links TRBV20-1 to TRBJ1-4, with 8 bases aligning to TRBD1. CDR1 and CDR2 (germline): DFQATT, SNEGSKA (reference sequence). J lost 8 bases, V lost 0 bases, and 5 bases had no gene match. The CDR3 is made up of 14 amino acids.